The next 15 T cell receptor beta chains were all read from a single sample in a study of CD8+ T cells in alopecia areata. RNA, once extracted, was reverse transcribed into cDNA for use as the sequencing template. Clones were sequenced by immunoSEQ multiplex PCR, and TCRdb holds only the in-frame ones, with some missing. The sample consists of about 100,000 clones, approximately 60% of them appearing once. Material for sequencing was CD8+ T cells sorted from blood. The receptors stem from a human donor in good health.

This chain uses TRBV5-5 with TRBJ1-5; D unclear. V lost 1 base to trimming and J lost 0 bases, with 5 bases between them. The germline CDR1 and CDR2 sequences are SGHKS and YYEKEE (reference sequence). This CDR3 has 14 amino acids. CDR3 sequence reads: CASSLSDSNQPQHF. In DNA form, the CDR3 reads TGTGCCAGCAGCTTGTCAGATAGCAATCAGCCCCAGCATTTT.

The chain has TRBV19 and TRBJ1-2, with D maybe TRBD1 (5 bases). Germline-derived CDR1 and CDR2 are LNHDA and SQIVND (reference sequence). V was cut by 6 bases and J by 3 bases, with 14 bases left in between. This CDR3 is 14 amino acids long. For the CDR3, the DNA is TGTGCCAGTAGCCCCGGGACCGACGACTATGGCTACACCTTC. It yields the protein CASSPGTDDYGYTF.

This clone has a handful of counts. In DNA form, the CDR3 reads TGTGCCAGCAGCTGGGGACAGGGAACAATGACTGAAGCTTTCTTT. Translation gives CASSWGQGTMTEAFF. The V gene is TRBV5-6, the J gene TRBJ1-1; 9 bases agree with TRBD1. Germline lookup yields CDR1 SGHDT and CDR2 YYEEEE. Germline trimming cut 3 bases from V and 5 bases from J; bases unmatched to any gene: 8. The CDR3 has 15 residues.

This chain uses TRBV27 with TRBJ2-7; 7 bases align to TRBD2. V lost 6 bases to trimming and J lost 0 bases; unmatched junction nucleotides: 8. Germline V gene data show CDR1 as MNHEY and CDR2 as SMNVEV (reference sequence). The CDR3 contains 15 residues. The CDR3 region has the DNA TGTGCCAGCAGCTGGGCCGGGGGGACCTCCTACGAGCAGTACTTC. Amino acids: CASSWAGGTSYEQYF.

The chain has TRBV7-8 and TRBJ2-3, with 8 positions matching TRBD2. Germline-derived CDR1 and CDR2 are SGHVS and FQNEAQ. This CDR3 spans 19 amino acids. V was clipped by 3 bases and J by 4 bases; unmatched bases: 18. Written as DNA, the CDR3 is TGTGCCAGCAGCTTTTATGCCGGGACTAGTGAAAATCTCGCAGATACGCAGTATTTT. It encodes CASSFYAGTSENLADTQYF.

In its sample, this clone was seen a few times. The chain links TRBV7-9 to TRBJ2-1; D unresolved. V was clipped by 1 base and J by 10 bases, with 8 bases between them. The CDR3 loop spans 12 amino acids. CDR1 is SEHNR and CDR2 is FQNEAQ in the germline V gene (reference sequence). CDR3 protein: CASSLELWEQFF. CDR3 nucleotide sequence: TGTGCCAGCAGCTTAGAGTTATGGGAGCAGTTCTTC.

J is TRBJ2-1 and V is TRBV2; TRBD2 might be the D (5 bases). This CDR3 contains 15 residues. Germline V gene lookup returns CDR1 SNHLY and CDR2 FYNNEI. V was trimmed by 4 bases and J by 8 bases, leaving 18 bases between them. The CDR3 reads CASSGDRDYHDEQFF. The CDR3, as DNA: TGTGCCAGCAGTGGGGATCGAGACTACCACGATGAGCAGTTCTTC.

In this sample, this clone turned up a few times. The gene calls are TRBV7-9 and TRBJ2-1, with 7 bases identical to TRBD1. The ends lost 3 bases at V and 0 bases at J; junction bases unmatched: 5. The CDR3 is 16 amino acids. Germline values: CDR1 SEHNR, CDR2 FQNEAQ (reference sequence). For the CDR3, the DNA is TGTGCCAGCAGCTTCACCAGGGGGAGCTCCTACAATGAGCAGTTCTTC. This sequence encodes CASSFTRGSSYNEQFF.

Here the CDR3 DNA reads TGTGCCAGCAGCGGGACCCCGGGACAGGGCGGAATCAATCAGCCCCAGCATTTT. This encodes CASSGTPGQGGINQPQHF. The rearrangement links TRBV9 to TRBJ1-5; 9 nucleotides agree with TRBD1. Trimming removed 3 bases from V and 3 bases from J; junction bases left unmatched: 13. There are 18 residues in the CDR3. Germline assignment: CDR1 SGDLS and CDR2 YYNGEE. Drawing the rest from reference TRBV9 and TRBJ1-5, the complete variable domain is DSGVTQTPKHLITATGQRVTLRCSPRSGDLSVYWYQQSLDQGLQFLIQYYNGEERAKGNILERFSAQQFPDLHSELNLSSLELGDSALYFCASSGTPGQGGINQPQHFGDGTRLSIL.

The rearrangement uses TRBV5-1 and TRBJ2-1, with D perhaps matching TRBD2 (5 bases). The CDR3 runs 18 residues. The germline gives CDR1 SGHRS, CDR2 YFSETQ. V shed 0 bases and J shed 5 bases, with 21 bases lying between them. For the CDR3, the DNA is TGCGCCAGCAGCTTGGCTGGCGCGGGCGGTTATAGGCACAATGAGCAGTTCTTC. It encodes CASSLAGAGGYRHNEQFF.

The rearrangement uses TRBV29-1 and TRBJ2-4, with 9 bases aligning to TRBD1. Germline CDR1 SQVTM, CDR2 ANQGSEA. The junction had 5 bases not matched to a gene; V was cut back by 0 bases and J by 2 bases. This CDR3 comprises 16 residues. CDR3 amino acids: CSVEDPGQGTKNIQYF. CDR3 coding DNA: TGCAGCGTTGAAGATCCGGGACAGGGTACCAAAAACATTCAGTACTTC.

The chain links TRBV5-6 to TRBJ1-1, with unresolved D. This CDR3 spans 12 amino acids. The germline CDR1 and CDR2 sequences are SGHDT and YYEEEE. Trimming removed 2 bases at V and 4 bases at J, with 6 bases between. CDR3 loop: CASSFGFTEAFF. In nucleotides, the CDR3 is TGTGCCAGCAGCTTCGGGTTCACTGAAGCTTTCTTT.

This chain connects TRBV2 to TRBJ2-3; 9 bases agree with TRBD2. V lost 3 bases, J lost 5 bases, and 6 bases stayed unmatched. Per the germline V gene, CDR1 is SNHLY and CDR2 is FYNNEI. The length of the CDR3 is 15 residues. The CDR3 coding sequence is TGTGCCAGCAGTGAGTGGCGGGGGGGCCAAGATACGCAGTATTTT. As protein: CASSEWRGGQDTQYF.

The chain carries TRBV7-3 and TRBJ1-6; D is unclear. Germline V gene data show CDR1 as SGHTA and CDR2 as FQGTGA. Trimming cost V 2 bases and J 0 bases, with 11 bases left between them. This CDR3 spans 17 amino acids. CDR3 amino acids: CASSLDSISSYNSPLHF. The CDR3 DNA follows: TGTGCCAGCAGCTTAGATTCGATAAGCTCCTATAATTCACCCCTCCACTTT.

The chain has TRBV28 and TRBJ2-5; D call uncertain. V was trimmed by 4 bases and J by 0 bases, leaving 9 bases between them. The CDR3 runs 14 residues. From germline, CDR1 is MDHEN and CDR2 SYDVKM. The CDR3 DNA sequence: TGTGCCAGCAGTTGCCCCCTAGACCAAGAGACCCAGTACTTC. Amino acid sequence: CASSCPLDQETQYF.